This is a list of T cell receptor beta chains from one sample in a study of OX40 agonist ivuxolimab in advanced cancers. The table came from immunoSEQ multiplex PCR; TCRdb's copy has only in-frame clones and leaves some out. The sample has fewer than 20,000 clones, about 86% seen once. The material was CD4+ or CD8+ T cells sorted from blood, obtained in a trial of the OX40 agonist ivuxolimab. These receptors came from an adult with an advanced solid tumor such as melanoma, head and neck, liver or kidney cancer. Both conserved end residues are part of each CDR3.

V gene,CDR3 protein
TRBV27,CASMTSLGRGELFF
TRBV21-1,CAKRTSGKREQYF
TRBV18,CASSRATGAYEQYF
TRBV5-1,CASSPGQGAHNEQFF
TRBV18,CASSPLSDDTDTQYF
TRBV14,CASSQITGSALPSTDTQYF
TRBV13,CASAKDQAYEQYF
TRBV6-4,CASSPGTSGGTDTQYF
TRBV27,CASSSYSDLSNQPQHF
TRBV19,CASRPQSPASDRVEQYF
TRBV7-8,CASSRAGETSGRRSYNEQFF
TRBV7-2,CASSLVAWGQVNTEAFF
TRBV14,CASRVGQGLVGELFF
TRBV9,CASSGRGSGANVLTF
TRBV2,CASSELNYYNEQFF
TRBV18,CASSPTWDREQFF
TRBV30,CAWSIGTGFYEQYF
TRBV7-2,CASSLLRGPDTQYF
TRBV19,CASSTPLGGLNTEAFF
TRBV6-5,CASSEWGIGNTIYF
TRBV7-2,CASSSPTGANEQFF
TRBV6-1,CASSESVFGGSTDTQYF
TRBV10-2,CASRDNNYGYTF
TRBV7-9,CASSFNRAAGRDTQYF
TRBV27,CASRQPGGTPYEQYF
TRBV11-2,CASSKGTSEMQFF
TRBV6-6,CATSSPGDTRAFF
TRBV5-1,CASSPRGSGDIQYF
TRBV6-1,CASSDPTVNEQYF
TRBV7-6,CASSLSRLAGEADTQYF
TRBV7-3,CASSLRVIGDGYTF
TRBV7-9,CASSLPPGETQYF
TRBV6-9,CASSYIGRNSEQYF
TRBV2,CASSVGGGLYEQYF
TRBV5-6,CASSFGPSSGNTIYF
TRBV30,CAWSVAYGYTF
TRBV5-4,CASSRQTQFHDEQFF
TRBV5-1,CASSLVGQGVTDTQYF
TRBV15,CATSRGGSGRTSGYEQYF
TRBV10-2,CASRQGSGNTIYF
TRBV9,CASSVGRGGRGYTF
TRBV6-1,CASSDSRLAGGPTYYNEQFF
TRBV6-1,CASSEPGGANEKLFF
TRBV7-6,CASSSGLAGYNEQFF
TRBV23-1,CASSQEGPRENTEAFF
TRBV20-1,CSARGTGGYTF
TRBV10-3,CAISATTLQETQYF
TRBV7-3,CASSFVPGAGVGGELFF
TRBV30,CAWSFAPGMNTEAFF
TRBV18,CASSPTSGKHNTDTQYF
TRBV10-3,CAISPLGQERYGYTF
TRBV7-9,CASSLQNTEAFF
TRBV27,CASSRGSDRSLYGYTF
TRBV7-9,CASSPGYEQYF
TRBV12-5,CASGSTPHWRKGTGELFF
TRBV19,CASREGGGHNQPQHF
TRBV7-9,CASSLRDSQFNEQFF
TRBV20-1,CSARVWEKLFF
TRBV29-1,CSVSPGGSSYNEQFF